The T cell receptor beta chain described here comes from a study of cytomegalovirus exposure and HLA in healthy donors. Whole-study results and caveats: Rarity characterized most TCR sequences, yet some public TCRs appeared in many donors. Most CMV-associated TCR beta chains appeared HLA-restricted in a later analysis.

The CDR3 length is 15 residues. Germline assignment: CDR1 SGHNT and CDR2 YYREEE (reference sequence). The ends lost 0 bases at V and 2 bases at J; junction bases unmatched: 2. The PCR had 60 Vbeta and 13 Jbeta primers. This table comes from immunoSEQ multiplex PCR, and its TCRdb copy is limited to in-frame clones, with some not included. The repertoire includes roughly 140,000 clones, roughly four fifths of them detected once, and approximately 6.1% sits in the top ten. About this clone: Its matching antigen is unknown.

The origin of this receptor is a man aged 25 to 40 in good health and CMV-seropositive. V is TRBV5-4 and J is TRBJ2-3; 8 positions match TRBD2. What was sequenced was PBMCs. CDR3: CASSLELAATDTQYF. The DNA of the CDR3 is TGTGCCAGCAGCTTGGAACTAGCGGCCACAGATACGCAGTATTTT.